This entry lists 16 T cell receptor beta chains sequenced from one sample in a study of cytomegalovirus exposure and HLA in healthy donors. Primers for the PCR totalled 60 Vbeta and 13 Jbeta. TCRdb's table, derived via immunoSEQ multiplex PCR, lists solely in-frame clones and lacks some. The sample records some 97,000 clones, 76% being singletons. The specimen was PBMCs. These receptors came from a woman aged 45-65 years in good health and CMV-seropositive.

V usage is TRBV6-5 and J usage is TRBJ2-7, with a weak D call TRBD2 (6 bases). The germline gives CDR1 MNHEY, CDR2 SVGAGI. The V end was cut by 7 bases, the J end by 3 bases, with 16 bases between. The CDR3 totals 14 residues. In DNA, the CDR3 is TGTGCCAGCACCCGGGGACTTGGAAACTACGAGCAGTACTTC. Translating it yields CASTRGLGNYEQYF.

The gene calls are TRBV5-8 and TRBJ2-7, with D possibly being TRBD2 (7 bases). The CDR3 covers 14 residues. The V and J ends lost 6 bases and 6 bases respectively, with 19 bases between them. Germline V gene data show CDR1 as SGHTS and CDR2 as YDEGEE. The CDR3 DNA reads TGTGCCAGCATTGGGGGCGGGGGATCGTCCGAGCAGTACTTC. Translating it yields CASIGGGGSSEQYF.

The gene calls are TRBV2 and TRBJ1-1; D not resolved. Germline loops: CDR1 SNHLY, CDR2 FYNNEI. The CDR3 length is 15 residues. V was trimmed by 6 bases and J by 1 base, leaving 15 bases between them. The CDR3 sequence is CASRVGVSGNTEAFF. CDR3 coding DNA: TGTGCCAGCAGGGTGGGTGTCTCAGGGAACACTGAAGCTTTCTTT. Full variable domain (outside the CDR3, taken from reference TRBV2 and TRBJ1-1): EPEVTQTPSHQVTQMGQEVILRCVPISNHLYFYWYRQILGQKVEFLVSFYNNEISEKSEIFDDQFSVERPDGSNFTLKIRSTKLEDSAMYFCASRVGVSGNTEAFFGQGTRLTVV.

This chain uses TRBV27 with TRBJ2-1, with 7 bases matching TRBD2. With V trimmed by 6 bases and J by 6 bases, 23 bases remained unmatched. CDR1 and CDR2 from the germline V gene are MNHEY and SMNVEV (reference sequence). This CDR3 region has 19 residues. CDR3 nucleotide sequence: TGTGCCAGCAGCTATGGGAGGGACCGACACGGCCCGTCTTCCAATGAGCAGTTCTTC. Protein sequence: CASSYGRDRHGPSSNEQFF.

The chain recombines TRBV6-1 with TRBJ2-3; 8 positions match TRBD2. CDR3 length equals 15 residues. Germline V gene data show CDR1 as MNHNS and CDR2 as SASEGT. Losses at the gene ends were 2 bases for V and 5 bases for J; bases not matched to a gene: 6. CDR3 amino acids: CASSETGGGLDTQYF. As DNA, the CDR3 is TGTGCCAGCAGTGAAACTGGCGGGGGGCTAGATACGCAGTATTTT.

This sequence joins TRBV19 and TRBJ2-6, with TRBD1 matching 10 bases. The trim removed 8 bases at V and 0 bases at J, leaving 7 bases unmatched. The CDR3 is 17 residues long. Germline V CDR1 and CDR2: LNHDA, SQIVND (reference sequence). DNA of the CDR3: TGTGCCAGTGCCGGGACAGGGGACTTCTCTGGGGCCAACGTCCTGACTTTC. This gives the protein CASAGTGDFSGANVLTF.

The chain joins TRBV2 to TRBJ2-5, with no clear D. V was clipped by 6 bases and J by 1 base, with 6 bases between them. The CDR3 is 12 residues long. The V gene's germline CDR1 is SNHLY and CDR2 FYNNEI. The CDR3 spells CASSRVQETQYF. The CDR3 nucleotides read TGTGCCAGCAGCCGGGTCCAAGAGACCCAGTACTTC.

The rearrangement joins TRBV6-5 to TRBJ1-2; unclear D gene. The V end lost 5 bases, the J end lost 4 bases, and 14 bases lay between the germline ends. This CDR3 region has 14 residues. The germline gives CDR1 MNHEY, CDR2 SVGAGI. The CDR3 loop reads CASSEDPGFYGYTF. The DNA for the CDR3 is TGTGCCAGCAGTGAAGACCCGGGGTTCTATGGCTACACCTTC.

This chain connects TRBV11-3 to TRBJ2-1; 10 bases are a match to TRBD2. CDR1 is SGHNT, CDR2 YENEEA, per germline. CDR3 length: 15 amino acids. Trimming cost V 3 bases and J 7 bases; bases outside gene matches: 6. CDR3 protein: CASSLGTSVINEQFF. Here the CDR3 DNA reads TGTGCCAGCAGCTTGGGGACTAGCGTTATAAATGAGCAGTTCTTC.

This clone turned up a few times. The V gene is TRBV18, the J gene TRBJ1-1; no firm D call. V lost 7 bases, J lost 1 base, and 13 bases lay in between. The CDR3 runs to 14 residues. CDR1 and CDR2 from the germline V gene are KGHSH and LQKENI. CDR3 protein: CASFPDSQNTEAFF. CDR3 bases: TGTGCCAGCTTCCCGGACTCCCAGAACACTGAAGCTTTCTTT.

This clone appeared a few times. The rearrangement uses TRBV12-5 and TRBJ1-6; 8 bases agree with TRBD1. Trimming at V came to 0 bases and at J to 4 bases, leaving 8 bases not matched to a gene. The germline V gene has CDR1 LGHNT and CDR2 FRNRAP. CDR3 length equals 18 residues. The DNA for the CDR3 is TGTGCTAGTGGTTTGGTACTAGGAACAGGGGGTTATAATTCACCCCTCCACTTT. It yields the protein CASGLVLGTGGYNSPLHF.

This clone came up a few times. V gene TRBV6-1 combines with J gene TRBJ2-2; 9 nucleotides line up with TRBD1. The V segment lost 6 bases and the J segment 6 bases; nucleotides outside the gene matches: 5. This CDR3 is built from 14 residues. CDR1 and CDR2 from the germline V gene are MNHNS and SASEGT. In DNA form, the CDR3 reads TGTGCCAGCAGGGGGACAGGGACAGCCGGGGAGCTGTTTTTT. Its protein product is CASRGTGTAGELFF.

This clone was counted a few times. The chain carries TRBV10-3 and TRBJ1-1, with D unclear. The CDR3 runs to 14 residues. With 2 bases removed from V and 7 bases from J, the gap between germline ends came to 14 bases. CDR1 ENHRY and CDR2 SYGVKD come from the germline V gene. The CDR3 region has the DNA TGTGCCATCAGTGAGCTTCAGAAAGAGGGTGAAGCTTTCTTT. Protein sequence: CAISELQKEGEAFF.

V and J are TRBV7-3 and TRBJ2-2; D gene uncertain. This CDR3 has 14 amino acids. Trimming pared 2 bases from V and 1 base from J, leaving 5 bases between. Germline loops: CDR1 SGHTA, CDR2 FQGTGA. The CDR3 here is CASSLGGNTGELFF. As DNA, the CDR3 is TGTGCCAGCAGCTTAGGCGGGAACACCGGGGAGCTGTTTTTT.

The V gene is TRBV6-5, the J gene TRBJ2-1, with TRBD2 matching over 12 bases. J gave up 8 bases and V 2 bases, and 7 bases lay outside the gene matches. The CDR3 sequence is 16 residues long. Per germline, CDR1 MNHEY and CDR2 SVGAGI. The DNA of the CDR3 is TGTGCCAGCAGTTACGGAGGACTAGCGGGAAGGGATGAGCAGTTCTTC. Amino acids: CASSYGGLAGRDEQFF.

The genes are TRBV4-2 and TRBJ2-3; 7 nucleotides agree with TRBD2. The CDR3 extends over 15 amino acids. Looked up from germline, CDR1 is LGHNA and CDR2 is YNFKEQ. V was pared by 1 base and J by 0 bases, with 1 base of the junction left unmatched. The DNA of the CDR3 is TGTGCCAGCAGCCAAGTTAGCGGGAGCACAGATACGCAGTATTTT. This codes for CASSQVSGSTDTQYF.